What follows are 29 T cell receptor beta chains derived from one specimen sequenced in a study of CD8+CD57+ T cells in acquired aplastic anemia. TCR beta VDJ and CDR3 profiles were obtained from a genomic DNA template. TCRdb reprocessed the reads with MiXCR, giving one entry per CDR3 protein. The sample gives around 200,000 distinct CDR3 sequences, approximately 48% of which show up once; about 1.7% is in the top ten. Patients picked for sequencing had shown CD8+CD57+ cell expansion detected by flow cytometry. Source material: sorted CD4+, CD8+, or CD8+CD57+ T cells (not recorded which) from PBMCs. These receptor sequences come from a human donor with aplastic anemia.

This clonotype was observed a single time. The chain links TRBV10-2 to TRBJ1-6, with 7 bases that match TRBD1. V shed 0 bases, J shed 8 bases, and the junction held 4 bases outside the gene matches. Germline CDR1 and CDR2: WSHSY and SAAADI. This CDR3 is 15 amino acids long. The CDR3 region has the DNA TGCGCCAGCAGTGAGTCGACCAGGGGGGATTCACCCCTCCACTTT. This codes for CASSESTRGDSPLHF.

The chain combines TRBV29-1 with TRBJ2-1; 10 bases agree with TRBD1. Unmatched junction bases numbered 7, after V lost 4 bases and J lost 4 bases. Germline-derived CDR1 and CDR2 are SQVTM and ANQGSEA. This CDR3 spans 15 amino acids. CDR3 sequence reads: CSVGSRTGGYNEQFF. The CDR3 DNA sequence: TGCAGCGTTGGGTCGAGGACAGGGGGTTACAATGAGCAGTTCTTC.

A few counts support this clonotype. This chain connects TRBV19 to TRBJ1-6; D is perhaps TRBD1 (5 bases). The CDR3 loop spans 15 amino acids. The V gene lost 3 bases and the J gene lost 6 bases, with 12 bases spanning the gap. Germline V CDR1 and CDR2: LNHDA, SQIVND (reference sequence). The CDR3, as DNA: TGTGCCAGTAGTATTGGGGCAGGGTTTAATTCACCCCTCCACTTT. Protein: CASSIGAGFNSPLHF.

This clonotype was seen many times. V gene TRBV12-3 or TRBV12-4 combines with J gene TRBJ2-3, with 8 bases fitting TRBD1. V gave up 3 bases and J gave up 4 bases; unmatched junction bases: 6. The CDR3 is 15 residues long. The CDR3 reads CASSFRQGRSDTQYF. The CDR3 DNA reads as TGTGCCAGCAGTTTCCGACAGGGGAGGTCAGATACGCAGTATTTT.

This clonotype occurred many times. CDR3: CASSYQRTDTQYF. The CDR3 DNA follows: TGTGCCAGCAGTTATCAGCGGACAGATACGCAGTATTTT. The chain combines TRBV3-1 with TRBJ2-3, with D possibly being TRBD2 (5 bases). Germline loops: CDR1 LGHDT, CDR2 YNNKEL (reference sequence). Trimming stripped 6 bases from V and 3 bases from J, with 10 bases between. The CDR3 runs to 13 residues.

The chain uses TRBV15 and TRBJ1-4; D not resolved. Germline CDR1 and CDR2: LNHNV and YYDKDF (reference sequence). This CDR3 is 15 amino acids long. The ends were cut back, 5 bases at V and 4 bases at J, with 14 bases in the middle. CDR3 sequence (DNA): TGTGCCACCAGCCCCAGCCCGGGCAGTAATGAAAAACTGTTTTTT. This gives the protein CATSPSPGSNEKLFF. The full variable domain, completed using reference TRBV15 and TRBJ1-4, is DAMVIQNPRYQVTQFGKPVTLSCSQTLNHNVMYWYQQKSSQAPKLLFHYYDKDFNNEADTPDNFQSRRPNTSFCFLDIRSPGLGDTAMYLCATSPSPGSNEKLFFGSGTQLSVL.

Turning to this clonotype: A much more abundant neighbour one base away suggests this may be a read error. This chain links TRBV4-3 with TRBJ1-4; D unresolved. In germline, CDR1 is LGHNA, CDR2 YSLEER. The CDR3 sequence is 15 residues long. The CDR3 spells CASSQDGSPNEELFF. In DNA form, the CDR3 reads TGCGCCAGCAGCCAAGATGGCAGCCCGAATGAAGAACTGTTTTTT.

This clonotype was observed many times. The chain couples TRBV6-5 to TRBJ2-7; D may correspond to TRBD1 or TRBD2 (5 bases each). From germline, CDR1 is MNHEY and CDR2 SVGAGI. The V end was cut by 7 bases, the J end by 0 bases, with 13 bases between. The CDR3 has 14 residues. The CDR3 sequence: CASKPGQSSYEQYF. As DNA, the CDR3 is TGTGCCAGCAAGCCGGGGCAGAGCTCCTACGAGCAGTACTTC.

At least ten counts were recorded for this clonotype. This chain uses TRBV5-6 with TRBJ2-6, with D unresolved. Looked up from germline, CDR1 is SGHDT and CDR2 is YYEEEE. Trimming stripped 0 bases from V and 4 bases from J, with 8 bases between. The CDR3 loop spans 15 amino acids. CDR3 sequence: CASSLGPTGANVLTF. The CDR3 DNA sequence: TGTGCCAGCAGCTTGGGCCCGACCGGGGCCAACGTCCTGACTTTC.

The table lists this clonotype with many counts. The rearrangement joins TRBV4-2 to TRBJ2-1, with TRBD2 as a possible D gene (6 bases). V lost 0 bases and J lost 4, with 10 bases in between. CDR1 and CDR2 from the germline V gene are LGHNA and YNFKEQ. This CDR3 has 15 residues. In DNA, the CDR3 is TGTGCCAGCAGCCAAGACCATCTAGCGTACAATGAGCAGTTCTTC. Encoded protein: CASSQDHLAYNEQFF.

This clonotype came up many times. This rearrangement joins TRBV5-6 to TRBJ1-5; 7 nucleotides align to TRBD1. CDR3 length equals 15 residues. V lost 5 bases, J lost 5 bases, and 10 bases stayed unmatched. Germline V lookup: CDR1 SGHDT, CDR2 YYEEEE. CDR3 nucleotide sequence: TGTGCCAGCAGTAGACAGGGAATGTTGCATCAGCCCCAGCATTTT. It codes for CASSRQGMLHQPQHF. Using reference TRBV5-6 and TRBJ1-5 for the parts outside the CDR3, the full variable domain is DAGVTQSPTHLIKTRGQQVTLRCSPKSGHDTVSWYQQALGQGPQFIFQYYEEEERQRGNFPDRFSGHQFPNYSSELNVNALLLGDSALYLCASSRQGMLHQPQHFGDGTRLSIL.

The sample holds a few counts of this clonotype. The gene calls are TRBV25-1 and TRBJ2-1; tentative D call: TRBD2 (5 bases). V lost 1 base to trimming and J lost 2 bases, with 12 bases between them. CDR1 and CDR2 (germline): MGHDK, SYGVNS. The CDR3 length is 16 residues. The CDR3 nucleotides are TGTGCCAGCAGTGAATCGGGCCCTAGCCCCTACAATGAGCAGTTCTTC. Protein product: CASSESGPSPYNEQFF.

This clonotype was seen more than once but under ten times. The chain is built from TRBV18 and TRBJ2-7; 7 positions match TRBD2. This CDR3 has 13 amino acids. The germline gives CDR1 KGHSH, CDR2 LQKENI. Trimming at V came to 5 bases and at J to 2 bases, leaving 3 bases not matched to a gene. Written as DNA, the CDR3 is TGTGCCAGCTCAAAGCGGGACGCCTACGAGCAGTACTTC. It translates to CASSKRDAYEQYF. The variable domain in full, with the rest retrieved from reference TRBV18 and TRBJ2-7, is NAGVMQNPRHLVRRRGQEARLRCSPMKGHSHVYWYRQLPEEGLKFMVYLQKENIIDESGMPKERFSAEFPKEGPSILRIQQVVRGDSAAYFCASSKRDAYEQYFGPGTRLTVT.

This clonotype was seen repeatedly, ten times or more. V and J are TRBV24-1 and TRBJ2-3; D may be TRBD1 (6 bases). The germline V gene encodes CDR1 KGHDR and CDR2 SFDVKD. This CDR3 comprises 19 residues. Trimming took off 3 bases at V and 0 bases at J, with 21 bases between the two ends. The CDR3 nucleotides read TGTGCCACCAGTGATCCCACGACAGGATTCCTCACTAGCACAGATACGCAGTATTTT. Translation gives CATSDPTTGFLTSTDTQYF.

V gene TRBV20-1 combines with J gene TRBJ1-1, with D maybe TRBD1 (5 bases). Germline V gene lookup returns CDR1 DFQATT and CDR2 SNEGSKA (reference sequence). The CDR3 consists of 11 residues. The CDR3: CRGGVNTEAFF. Here the CDR3 DNA reads TGCAGGGGGGGTGTGAACACTGAAGCTTTCTTT.

At least ten counts were recorded for this clonotype. This sequence joins TRBV3-1 and TRBJ2-7, with 9 bases matching TRBD1. Germline CDR1 reads LGHDT; CDR2 reads YNNKEL (reference sequence). This CDR3 has 15 residues. The V and J ends lost 1 base and 6 bases, in that order; junction bases with no gene match: 7. For the CDR3, the DNA is TGTGCCAGCAGCCAAGGCCCGGGACAGGGTTCCGAGCAGTACTTC. Amino acid sequence: CASSQGPGQGSEQYF.

The chain recombines TRBV19 with TRBJ1-5; 7 positions agree with TRBD1. V lost 1 base to trimming and J lost 5 bases; unmatched junction nucleotides: 2. CDR3 length: 14 residues. Germline lookup yields CDR1 LNHDA and CDR2 SQIVND (reference sequence). The CDR3 sequence is CASSIAQGHQPQHF. CDR3 bases: TGTGCCAGTAGTATAGCACAGGGGCATCAGCCCCAGCATTTT.

The gene calls are TRBV6-1 and TRBJ1-1; D is ambiguous. CDR3 size: 12 residues. With 3 bases removed from V and 4 bases from J, the gap between germline ends came to 6 bases. Germline values: CDR1 MNHNS, CDR2 SASEGT. CDR3 region: CASSDGGTEAFF. The DNA for the CDR3 is TGTGCCAGCAGTGATGGTGGCACTGAAGCTTTCTTT.

This clonotype appeared many times. The genes are TRBV7-9 and TRBJ1-6; D perhaps matches TRBD1 (5 bases). The CDR3 loop spans 13 amino acids. Per germline, CDR1 SEHNR and CDR2 FQNEAQ (reference sequence). V was cut by 3 bases and J by 6 bases, with 6 bases left in between. The DNA for the CDR3 is TGTGCCAGCAGCTTGGACATTAATTCACCCCTCCACTTT. Encoded protein: CASSLDINSPLHF.

The chain carries TRBV10-3 and TRBJ2-7; 10 nucleotides agree with TRBD1. Unmatched junction bases numbered 8, after V lost 10 bases and J lost 5 bases. The CDR3 loop spans 13 amino acids. Germline CDR1 reads ENHRY; CDR2 reads SYGVKD. The CDR3 loop is CATTRDRGDEQYF. In nucleotides, the CDR3 is TGTGCCACTACCCGGGACAGGGGCGACGAGCAGTACTTC.

In its sample, this clonotype was seen once. The CDR3 spells CASSLLTDYNSPLHF. CDR3 nucleotides: TGTGCCAGCAGCCTGTTGACCGATTATAATTCACCCCTCCACTTT. The V call is TRBV5-6, the J call TRBJ1-6, with D unclear. The CDR3 contains 15 residues. Germline V gene data show CDR1 as SGHDT and CDR2 as YYEEEE. V was trimmed by 4 bases and J by 4 bases, leaving 12 bases between them.

The chain couples TRBV19 to TRBJ2-7; D is unresolved. The CDR3 runs to 11 residues. From germline, CDR1 is LNHDA and CDR2 SQIVND (reference sequence). Between the trimmed V and J ends, which lost 3 bases and 10 bases, there was a span of 10 bases. The CDR3 region has the DNA TGTGCCAGTAGTATGGGGTCAGATCAGTACTTC. This translates into CASSMGSDQYF. Using reference TRBV19 and TRBJ2-7 for the parts outside the CDR3, the full variable domain is DGGITQSPKYLFRKEGQNVTLSCEQNLNHDAMYWYRQDPGQGLRLIYYSQIVNDFQKGDIAEGYSVSREKKESFPLTVTSAQKNPTAFYLCASSMGSDQYFGPGTRLTVT.

V usage is TRBV7-9 and J usage is TRBJ2-7, with 8 bases that match TRBD1. The trim removed 5 bases at V and 7 bases at J, leaving 10 bases unmatched. Per the germline V gene, CDR1 is SEHNR and CDR2 is FQNEAQ (reference sequence). This CDR3 has 14 residues. CDR3: CASSPRTGLWEQYF. The CDR3 bases are TGTGCCAGCAGCCCTCGGACAGGGTTGTGGGAGCAGTACTTC.

This clonotype has a single count. The missing conserved phenylalanine or tryptophan at the end of this CDR3 makes a read error likely. Because the CDR3's place on the DNA is in doubt, the DNA is left out and the CDR3 is given as listed by TCRdb. The chain recombines TRBV7-3 with TRBJ2-7; TRBD1 is taken as the D call from the table, unchecked against the DNA. The CDR3 comprises 9 residues, both ends counted. Germline V lookup: CDR1 SGHTA, CDR2 FQGTGA. The CDR3 loop is CASSRKGAP.

This clonotype has only one observation. The chain recombines TRBV7-2 with TRBJ1-1; no definite D call. Germline V gene sequence: CDR1 SGHTA, CDR2 FQGNSA. The V end was cut by 1 base, the J end by 7 bases, with 4 bases between. The length of the CDR3 is 11 residues. Here the CDR3 reads CASSLVVEAFF. DNA of the CDR3: TGTGCCAGCAGCTTAGTGGTTGAAGCTTTCTTT.

V gene TRBV11-1 combines with J gene TRBJ1-2, with 7 bases that match TRBD1. The CDR3 totals 16 residues. Germline V gives CDR1 SGHAT, CDR2 FQDESV (reference sequence). The trim removed 6 bases at V and 0 bases at J, leaving 10 bases unmatched. The CDR3 is CASSTGTALSNYGYTF. In DNA, the CDR3 is TGTGCCAGCAGTACTGGGACAGCCCTTTCTAACTATGGCTACACCTTC. Complete variable domain (other parts from reference TRBV11-1 and TRBJ1-2): EAEVAQSPRYKITEKSQAVAFWCDPISGHATLYWYRQILGQGPELLVQFQDESVVDDSQLPKDRFSAERLKGVDSTLKIQPAELGDSAMYLCASSTGTALSNYGYTFGSGTRLTVV.

The chain carries TRBV20-1 and TRBJ1-5; maybe TRBD1 (5 bases). Germline loops: CDR1 DFQATT, CDR2 SNEGSKA (reference sequence). This CDR3 is built from 13 residues. Trimming pared 6 bases from V and 9 bases from J, leaving 18 bases between. Here the CDR3 reads CSARWGELPPQHF. In DNA, the CDR3 is TGCAGTGCCCGGTGGGGGGAACTTCCGCCCCAGCATTTT.

The count of this clonotype is one. V and J are TRBV12-3 or TRBV12-4 and TRBJ2-3; D might be TRBD1 (6 bases). Trimming shortened V by 1 base and J by 8 bases, and 13 bases separated the two germline ends. This CDR3 region has 14 residues. Written as DNA, the CDR3 is TGTGCCAGCAGTTTAGAACAGGGTGGGAGTACGCAGTATTTT. It yields the protein CASSLEQGGSTQYF.

This clonotype was found a few times. This chain uses TRBV15 with TRBJ2-5, with 14 bases identical to TRBD2. Germline trimming cut 5 bases from V and 7 bases from J; bases unmatched to any gene: 9. Germline V CDR1 and CDR2: LNHNV, YYDKDF (reference sequence). This CDR3 is built from 16 residues. CDR3: CATSGYSGTSGGTQYF. CDR3 bases: TGTGCCACCAGCGGATACTCCGGGACTAGCGGGGGGACCCAGTACTTC.